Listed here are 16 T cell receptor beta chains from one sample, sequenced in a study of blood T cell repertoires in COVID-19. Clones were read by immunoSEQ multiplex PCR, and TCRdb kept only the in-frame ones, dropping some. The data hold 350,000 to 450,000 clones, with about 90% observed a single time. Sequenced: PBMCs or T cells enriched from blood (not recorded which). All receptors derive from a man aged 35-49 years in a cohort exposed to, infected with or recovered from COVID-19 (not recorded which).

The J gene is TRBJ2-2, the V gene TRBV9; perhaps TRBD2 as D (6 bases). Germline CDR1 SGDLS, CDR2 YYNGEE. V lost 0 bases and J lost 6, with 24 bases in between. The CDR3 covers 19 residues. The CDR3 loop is CASSVVGTPVLAGSGELFF. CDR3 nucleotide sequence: TGTGCCAGCAGCGTAGTTGGTACCCCTGTACTAGCCGGTTCCGGGGAGCTGTTTTTT.

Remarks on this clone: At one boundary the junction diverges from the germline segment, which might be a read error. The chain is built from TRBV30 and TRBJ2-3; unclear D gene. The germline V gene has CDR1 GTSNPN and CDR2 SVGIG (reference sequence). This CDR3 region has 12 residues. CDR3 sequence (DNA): TGTGCCTGGAGTGTTATTGCAGAAACGCAGTATTTT. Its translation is CAWSVIAETQYF.

In DNA, the CDR3 is TGCGCCAGCAGCTTACTAGCGCCGGCTCAAGAGACCCAGTACTTC. This encodes CASSLLAPAQETQYF. The rearrangement links TRBV5-1 to TRBJ2-5; 7 positions agree with TRBD2. From germline, CDR1 is SGHRS and CDR2 YFSETQ. This CDR3 is built from 15 residues. The V segment lost 2 bases and the J segment 2 bases; nucleotides outside the gene matches: 6.

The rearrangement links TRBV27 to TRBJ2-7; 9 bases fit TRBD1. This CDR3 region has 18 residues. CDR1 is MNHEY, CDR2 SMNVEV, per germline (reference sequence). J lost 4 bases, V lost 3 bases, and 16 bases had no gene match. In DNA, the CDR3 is TGTGCCAGCAGTTTCTTGTACACGGGACAGGGTGGGGAGTACGAGCAGTACTTC. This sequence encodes CASSFLYTGQGGEYEQYF.

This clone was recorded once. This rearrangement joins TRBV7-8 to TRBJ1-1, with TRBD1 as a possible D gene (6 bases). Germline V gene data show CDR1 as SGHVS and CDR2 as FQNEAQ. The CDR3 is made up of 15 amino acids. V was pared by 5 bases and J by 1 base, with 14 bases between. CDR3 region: CASSPRTAGNTEAFF. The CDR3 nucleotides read TGTGCCAGCAGCCCCAGGACAGCTGGGAACACTGAAGCTTTCTTT. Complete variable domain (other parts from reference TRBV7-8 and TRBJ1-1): GAGVSQSPRYKVAKRGQDVALRCDPISGHVSLFWYQQALGQGPEFLTYFQNEAQLDKSGLPSDRFFAERPEGSVSTLKIQRTQQEDSAVYLCASSPRTAGNTEAFFGQGTRLTVV.

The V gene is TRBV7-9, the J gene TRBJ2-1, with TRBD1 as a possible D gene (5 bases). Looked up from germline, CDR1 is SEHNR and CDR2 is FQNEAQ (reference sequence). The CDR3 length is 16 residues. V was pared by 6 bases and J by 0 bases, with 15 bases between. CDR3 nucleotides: TGTGCCAGCAGTATCTTGGGGCAGAACTCCTACAATGAGCAGTTCTTC. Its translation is CASSILGQNSYNEQFF.

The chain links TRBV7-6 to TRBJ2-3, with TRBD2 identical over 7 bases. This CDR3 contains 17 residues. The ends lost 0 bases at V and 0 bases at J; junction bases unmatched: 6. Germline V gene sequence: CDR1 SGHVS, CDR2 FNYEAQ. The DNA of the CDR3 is TGTGCCAGCAGCTTAGCCCCAGCTAGCGGAAGCACAGATACGCAGTATTTT. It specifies CASSLAPASGSTDTQYF.

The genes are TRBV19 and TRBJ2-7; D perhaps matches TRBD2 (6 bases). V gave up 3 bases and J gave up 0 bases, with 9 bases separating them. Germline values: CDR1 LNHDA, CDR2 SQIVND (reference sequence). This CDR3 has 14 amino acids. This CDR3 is CASSIGRDSYEQYF. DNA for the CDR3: TGTGCCAGTAGTATCGGGCGGGACTCCTACGAGCAGTACTTC. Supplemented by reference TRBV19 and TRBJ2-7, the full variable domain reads DGGITQSPKYLFRKEGQNVTLSCEQNLNHDAMYWYRQDPGQGLRLIYYSQIVNDFQKGDIAEGYSVSREKKESFPLTVTSAQKNPTAFYLCASSIGRDSYEQYFGPGTRLTVT.

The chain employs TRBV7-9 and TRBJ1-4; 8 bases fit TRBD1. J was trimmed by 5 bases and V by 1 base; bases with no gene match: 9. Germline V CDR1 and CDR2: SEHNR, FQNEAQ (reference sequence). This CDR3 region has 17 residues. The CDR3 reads CASSLGQGAPWNEKLFF. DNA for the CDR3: TGTGCCAGCAGCTTAGGGCAGGGGGCCCCTTGGAATGAAAAACTGTTTTTT.

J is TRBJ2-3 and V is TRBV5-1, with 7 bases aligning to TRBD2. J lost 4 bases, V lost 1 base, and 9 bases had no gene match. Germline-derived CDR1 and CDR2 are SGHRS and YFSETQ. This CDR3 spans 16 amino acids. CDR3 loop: CASSLPLAAGSDTQYF. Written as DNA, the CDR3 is TGCGCCAGCAGCTTGCCCCTAGCGGCCGGATCAGATACGCAGTATTTT.

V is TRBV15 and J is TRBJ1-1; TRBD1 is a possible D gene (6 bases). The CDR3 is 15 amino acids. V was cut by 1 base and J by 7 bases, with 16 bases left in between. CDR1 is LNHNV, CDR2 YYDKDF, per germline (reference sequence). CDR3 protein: CATSRVSGGRGEAFF. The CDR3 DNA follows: TGTGCCACCAGCAGAGTAAGCGGGGGGCGAGGTGAAGCTTTCTTT.

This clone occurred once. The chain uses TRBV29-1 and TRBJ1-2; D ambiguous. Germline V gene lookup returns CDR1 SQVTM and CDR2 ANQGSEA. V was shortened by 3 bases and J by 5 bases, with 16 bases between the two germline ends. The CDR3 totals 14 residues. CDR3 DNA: TGCAGCGTTGATTGGGAGGGTAGGAGTTATGGCTACACCTTC. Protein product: CSVDWEGRSYGYTF.

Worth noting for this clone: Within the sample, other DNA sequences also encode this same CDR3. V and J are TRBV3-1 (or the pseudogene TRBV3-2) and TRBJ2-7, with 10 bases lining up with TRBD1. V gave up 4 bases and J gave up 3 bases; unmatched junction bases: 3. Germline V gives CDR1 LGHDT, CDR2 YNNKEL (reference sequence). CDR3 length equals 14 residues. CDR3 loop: CASSPRDRGYEQYF. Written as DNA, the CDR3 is TGTGCCAGCAGCCCCCGGGACAGGGGCTACGAGCAGTACTTC.

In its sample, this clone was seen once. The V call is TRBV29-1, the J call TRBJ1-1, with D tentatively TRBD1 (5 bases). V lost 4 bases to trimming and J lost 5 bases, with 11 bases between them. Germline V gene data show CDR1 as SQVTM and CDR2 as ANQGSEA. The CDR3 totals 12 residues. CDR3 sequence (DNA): TGCAGCGTTGCCGGGGGTGGGACTGAAGCTTTCTTT. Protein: CSVAGGGTEAFF.

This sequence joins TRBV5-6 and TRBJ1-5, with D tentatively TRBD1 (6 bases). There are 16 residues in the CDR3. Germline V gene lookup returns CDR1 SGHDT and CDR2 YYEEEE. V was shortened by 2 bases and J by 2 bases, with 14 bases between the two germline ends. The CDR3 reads CASSLYTGSGNQPQHF. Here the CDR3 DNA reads TGTGCCAGCAGCTTATATACAGGGTCGGGCAATCAGCCCCAGCATTTT.

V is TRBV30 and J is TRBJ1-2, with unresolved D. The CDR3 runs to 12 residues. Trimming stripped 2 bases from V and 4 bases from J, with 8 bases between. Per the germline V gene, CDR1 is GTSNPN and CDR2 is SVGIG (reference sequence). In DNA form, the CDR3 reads TGTGCCTGGAGTATGGCAATCTATGGCTACACCTTC. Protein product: CAWSMAIYGYTF.